What follows is one T cell receptor beta chain and its context. This record comes from a study of shared clonotypes between healthy human individuals. On the study more broadly: For every donor, three CD4 naive, three CD4 memory, two CD8 naive and one CD8 memory plates were used.

Approximately 210 ng DNA, tens of thousands of T cell genomes, went into each sorted-subset replicate PCR. Sequenced by immunoSEQ multiplex PCR; TCRdb stores in-frame clones only, minus some. The repertoire consists of roughly 2,500,000 clones, with over 85% occurring once and the leading ten covering 0.36%. Germline lookup yields CDR1 SNHLY and CDR2 FYNNEI. CDR3 size: 12 residues. V was shortened by 5 bases and J by 9 bases, with 12 bases between the two germline ends. The chain combines TRBV2 with TRBJ2-3; maybe TRBD2 (7 bases). Material for sequencing was naive CD4+ T cells from PBMCs. Subset described: CD45RA+ positively selected. The TCR sequence derives from a man aged 18-30 years in good health. Some clones in this sample may be carry-over from other donors' samples. DNA for the CDR3: TGTGCCAGCAGTATACAGGGAGGGACGCAGTATTTT. Protein sequence: CASSIQGGTQYF.